These T cell receptor beta chains were read from a single sample in a study of cytomegalovirus exposure and HLA in healthy donors. Generated by immunoSEQ multiplex PCR, the TCRdb table keeps only in-frame clones and is missing some. The table includes roughly 90,000 clones, 78% detected once. The sample taken for sequencing was PBMCs. The receptor set was obtained from a woman in her forties in good health and CMV-seropositive. Both conserved end residues are part of each CDR3. The order of the fields is V gene, J gene, CDR3 protein.

TRBV30	TRBJ1-2	CAWSAGQGDFGYTF
TRBV11-3	TRBJ2-3	CASSPGWDGLAGLVF
TRBV29-1	TRBJ1-6	CSVESGQYNSPLHF
TRBV28	TRBJ2-7	CASSSPTGILSYEQYF
TRBV5-1	TRBJ2-1	CASSSGLWTSSRNEQFF
TRBV4-3	TRBJ2-3	CASSQDWGGSPSTDTQYF
TRBV27	TRBJ1-4	CASRTGTGGSGTNEKLFF
TRBV6-1	-	CASRGQSSSYEQYF
TRBV7-9	TRBJ2-5	CASSERGGPGETQYF
TRBV6-5	TRBJ2-7	CASRKRRDSYEQYF
TRBV29-1	TRBJ2-3	CSVRTGGGTDTQYF
TRBV19	TRBJ2-5	CASSPGTGYRETQYF
TRBV20-1	TRBJ2-3	CSAYSKDTQYF
TRBV7-2	TRBJ1-2	CASSLGDRGRGYTF
TRBV2	TRBJ1-2	CASSIKQGDAGYTF
TRBV7-8	TRBJ1-2	CASSLNRDRGHYTF
TRBV9	TRBJ2-1	CASSVTGEQFF
TRBV7-2	TRBJ2-5	CASSLFSLAGRETQYF
TRBV10-3	TRBJ1-4	CAISEGSNEKLFF
TRBV19	TRBJ1-6	CASSPRQGPNSPLHF
TRBV5-1	TRBJ2-2	CASSLASGRATNTGELFF
TRBV4-3	TRBJ2-2	CASSQEARDTGELFF
TRBV9	TRBJ2-2	CASSVVFGSGELFF
TRBV2	TRBJ2-7	CASSRDSTTVQYF
TRBV9	TRBJ2-1	CASSVAPGSTNNEQFF
TRBV7-9	TRBJ2-5	CAIQVDTKETQYF
TRBV28	TRBJ1-5	CASLTGGYQPQHF
TRBV29-1	TRBJ2-5	CSVEGRTGGLTQYF
TRBV7-9	TRBJ2-1	CASSLEIGNNEQFF
TRBV6-6	TRBJ1-2	CATVETAYGYTF
TRBV11-3	TRBJ2-5	CASSHDRVFAETQYF
TRBV19	TRBJ1-5	CASSPLPGQGAVGNQPQHF
TRBV14	TRBJ2-3	CASSQFLGGSTDTQYF
TRBV5-1	TRBJ2-1	CASSSFEGRNEQFF
TRBV19	TRBJ1-3	CASSSTVKYSGNTIYF
TRBV6-4	TRBJ1-5	CASSPTSSNQPQHF
TRBV19	TRBJ1-5	CASSIGFTGSNQPQHF
TRBV6-5	TRBJ1-5	CASSYSITGNQPQHF
TRBV28	TRBJ2-5	CASSTGQSFLGVIMEQYF
TRBV7-2	TRBJ2-3	CASSPRGGRPRDTQYF
TRBV7-2	TRBJ1-2	CASSSGSLDRGRGGYTF
TRBV19	TRBJ2-1	CASSRHNEQFF
TRBV5-4	TRBJ2-5	CASSLSAGETQYF
TRBV10-3	TRBJ1-4	CAISPPGVEKLFF
TRBV19	TRBJ2-1	CASNRPHGTSGYNEQFF
TRBV4-1	TRBJ2-2	CASSQDTGNTGELFF
TRBV19	TRBJ1-2	CASRDRSNYGYTF
TRBV19	TRBJ2-2	CASIPPGVAEGTGELFF
TRBV18	TRBJ1-3	CASSPPAGSGNTIYF
TRBV10-2	TRBJ2-3	CASRESGTSPNTQYF
TRBV19	TRBJ2-2	CASKVRTGGNTGELFF